This is a list of T cell receptor beta chains from one sample in a study of cytomegalovirus exposure and HLA in healthy donors. The repertoire was sequenced with immunoSEQ multiplex PCR; TCRdb's copy has only in-frame clones and lacks some. In the table there are approximately 150,000 clones, nearly 70% of which are singletons. Sequencing used PBMCs. The receptors were sampled from a young man in good health and CMV-seropositive. The conserved cysteine and the conserved F or W are not part of the CDR3 here.

V gene,J gene,CDR3 protein
TRBV7-6,TRBJ1-1,ASSSLKGRAAVNTEAF
TRBV7-8,TRBJ2-1,ASSVGLAMNEQF
TRBV5-1,TRBJ1-1,ASSLFGGNTEAF
TRBV5-8,TRBJ1-1,ASSWDRARTEAF
TRBV6-6,TRBJ2-1,ASSQNPVSSYNEQF
TRBV6-1,TRBJ2-3,ASSATLPGLDLNTQY
TRBV10-1,TRBJ2-7,AADPPEGQGRGHEQY
TRBV25-1,TRBJ1-3,ASSPSAGNTIY
TRBV10-3,TRBJ2-1,AISVGGETYNEQF
TRBV4-1,TRBJ1-1,ASSPVPTGLLGNTEAF
TRBV7-6,TRBJ1-1,ASSLSRDTEAF
TRBV5-1,TRBJ2-7,ASSLPLGTGDEQY
TRBV2,TRBJ1-2,ASTYGGQGVSYT
TRBV6-1,TRBJ1-3,ASSVRGVSGNTIY
TRBV2,TRBJ2-5,ASSVNGRAETQY
TRBV5-1,TRBJ1-5,ASSLTGSSNQPQH
TRBV2,TRBJ2-7,ASRGSGQY
TRBV19,TRBJ1-1,ASTGQGSTEAF
TRBV5-1,NA,ASSTATSPEQY
TRBV19,TRBJ1-5,ATRSRDRDMYQPQH
TRBV18,TRBJ1-4,ASSRGPDEKLF
TRBV6-1,TRBJ1-4,ASSASGTTYEKLF
TRBV5-4,TRBJ2-2,ASRTGGANTGELF
TRBV28,TRBJ1-2,ASSSYYGYT
TRBV4-1,TRBJ2-7,ASSQTGQGNHEQY
TRBV5-1,TRBJ2-7,ASSLGDRSDEQY
TRBV7-9,TRBJ1-1,ASSRSGENTEAF
TRBV27,TRBJ2-7,ASSLLGQGYEQY
TRBV30,TRBJ1-2,AWSVVSYGYT
TRBV5-1,TRBJ2-1,ASSLSGSSYNEQF
TRBV4-1,TRBJ1-2,ASSQGGPGQTNYGYT
TRBV6-5,TRBJ2-1,ASSSYNERF
TRBV9,TRBJ2-3,ASSAAGFATDTQY
TRBV28,TRBJ1-4,ASSSEFVIEKLF
TRBV7-3,TRBJ2-2,ASSPNNGYTGELF
TRBV25-1,TRBJ2-7,AAWGGSFGEQY
TRBV5-1,NA,ASSLALTSGVPYEQY
TRBV2,TRBJ2-5,ASSDTSTGGRETQY
TRBV9,TRBJ2-3,ASSVVDRHTDTQY
TRBV28,TRBJ2-2,ASSIGGRVRELF